This T cell receptor (beta chain) was sequenced during a study of blood T cell repertoires in COVID-19 (dated by TCRdb to the early 2020s). In terms of the full investigation: The collaborator samples originated in the United States, Italy and Spain and spanned the acute and convalescent phases of COVID-19. The prospective study material was composed of cDNA or gDNA derived from T cells, B-cell-depleted T cells, or PBMCs. Deeply sampled blood TCRbeta repertoires from subjects exposed to, actively infected with, or recovered from COVID-19 were included in the dataset. The repertoires were released in a freely available public database intended as a resource for research on the immune response to SARS-CoV-2. Samples were obtained from the ongoing ImmuneRACE study (first 160 participants) and from over 1,000 subjects provided by 6 global collaborators. A de-identified subject ID, COVID-19 status, age in years and sex were almost always included in the sample metadata. Where HLA class I and class II types were available, the types were taken from metadata supplied by the sample provider, not from assay-based typing. What the research found in general, with its limitations: How much clinical and demographic metadata was included differed by source and by participant, and the metadata was provided uncurated.

Collaborating institutions collected whole blood in K2EDTA tubes following their own protocols. For TCRbeta analysis, collaborator samples were shipped as frozen whole blood, as isolated PBMCs, or as DNA extracted from either sample type. The CDR3 covers 14 residues, taking in both the cysteine and the phenylalanine. The retained sequence is limited to the CDR3, 42 bases, with the frame set at the first base. The germline V gene encodes CDR1 SGHKS and CDR2 YYEKEE (reference sequence). Here V drops 3 bases and J drops 4 bases, and the junction holds 3 bases not matched to any gene. Notes on this clone: Its antigen specificity is not known. No base quality information exists; no much larger clone differs at one position.

The immunoSEQ Assay, a bias-controlled multiplex PCR, was used to amplify TCRbeta CDR3 regions from genomic DNA. The original methods were these. Within the assay, amplification of reference gene primers was used to estimate how many nucleated cells each sample contained. To quantify the absolute abundance of each unique TCRbeta CDR3 rearrangement, sequence reads were collapsed and filtered. For each sample, productive Simpson clonality was calculated as the square root of Simpson's diversity index over productive rearrangements. TCRdb limited this immuneACCESS table to in-frame rearrangements with V and J called. A share of clones is missing; checked studies link under half to unresolved V genes, and the rest is unexplained. D and trimming come from the DNA, and the V and J calls and clone size come from that table. The sample has about 99,000 clones on record, 91% of them singletons. Approximately 6% of the sample rests with the top ten.

Sequencing was carried out using peripheral blood. This receptor was taken from a human donor in a cohort sampled during active COVID-19. Recombination linked TRBV5-5 to TRBJ2-1; 8 of the junction bases match TRBD2. The DNA sequence follows: TGTGCCAGCAGCTCCCGACTAGCGTACAATGAGCAGTTCTTC. Its amino acids are CASSSRLAYNEQFF.